Below, one T cell receptor beta chain is given with its context. The sample is drawn from a study of T-cell reconstitution after alpha-beta-depleted transplantation in children. It was with unique molecular identifiers that the TCRbeta library was prepared. One entry per CDR3 protein results from TCRdb running MiXCR on the PCR reads. The sample contains some 500,000 distinct CDR3 sequences, roughly 18% of which appear only once. CDR1 SQVTM and CDR2 ANQGSEA come from the germline V gene. This CDR3 has 15 amino acids. Trimming took off 4 bases at V and 2 bases at J, with 17 bases between the two ends. Specimen: PBMCs from the stem cell graft donor, collected from the stem cell graft. The receptor comes from a human donor who donated a stem cell graft to a child with acute lymphoblastic leukemia. The chain uses TRBV29-1 and TRBJ2-5; the D gene is possibly TRBD1 (5 bases). The CDR3 loop is CSVVHAGAPQETQYF. The CDR3 DNA follows: TGCAGCGTTGTACACGCTGGGGCGCCGCAAGAGACCCAGTACTTC.